The rows below give T cell receptor beta chains drawn from one sample of a study of control samples from healthy donors and cancer patients. TCRdb's table, derived via immunoSEQ multiplex PCR, lists solely in-frame clones and lacks some. Among about 100,000 clones listed, more than 75% were seen once. The material sequenced was blood. All receptors come from a woman in her forties or fifties in good health. CDR3s leave out the opening cysteine and the closing phenylalanine or tryptophan. D genes are given only for firm matches.

d_call	v_call	cdr3_aa
NA	TRBV30	AWSVLQGNEQF
NA	TRBV12-3/TRBV12-4	ASSLAVNTEAF
NA	TRBV14	ASSYREGAYGYT
TRBD2	TRBV3-1/TRBV3-2	ASSRSSGDVETQY
NA	TRBV19	ASSLKSTYEQY
NA	TRBV2	ASSEGLVEGEQF
NA	TRBV5-1	ASSGEFEAF
TRBD1	TRBV10-2	ASSGDTQTPNGTGRKQETQY
NA	TRBV19	ASSIDLRPTAFGYT
NA	TRBV29-1	SVERGATDTQY
NA	TRBV7-3	ASSPESGTLNTGELF
NA	TRBV6-5	ASLLTRGETQY
TRBD1	TRBV3-1/TRBV3-2	ASSQGAGGTYYGYT
TRBD1	TRBV5-6	ASSRDRDTEAF
NA	TRBV25-1	ASSERGRSSNYGYT
TRBD1	TRBV6-5	ASSYIYRGQGGYT
TRBD2	TRBV11-2	ASSLDPAGGLHTGELF
NA	TRBV7-2	ASSLYAGVGNTIY
NA	TRBV18	ASSPSNRDNQPQH
NA	TRBV29-1	SARGSNQPQH
NA	TRBV14	ASSQDWGLSTEAF
TRBD1	TRBV30	AWSGFLRGTTEAF
NA	TRBV5-1	ASSPPEMKETQY
NA	TRBV9	ASSVGGVSSYNEQF
NA	TRBV29-1	SVGGGLAKNIQY
NA	TRBV7-7	ASSPSGARNGELF
TRBD1	TRBV9	ASSSPGGTSYNSPLH
NA	TRBV7-3	ASSSDARTEAF
NA	TRBV9	ASSGTQGLAFNYGYT
NA	TRBV9	ASSVAVTYQETQY
TRBD1	TRBV19	ASSERQGSGYT
TRBD2	TRBV27	ASSLRGLAGGPDTQY
NA	TRBV9	ASRQGGSNGYT
TRBD1	TRBV29-1	SVYRGESYGYT
NA	TRBV27	ASSLGAGLWPQH
NA	TRBV7-9	ASSSLGDTQY
TRBD1	TRBV5-4	ASSKDRSSYEQY
TRBD2	TRBV5-8	ASSGAGRTSYEQY
TRBD2	TRBV24-1	ATETRSSTGGRTDTQY
NA	TRBV9	ASSVGSVNTGELF
NA	TRBV7-2	ASSPLLGGADEQY